This entry lists 10 T cell receptor beta chains sequenced from one sample in a study of regulatory T cells in long-lasting Graves disease. The time point was: newly diagnosed GD, antithyroid drugs for less than 3 months. The TCR library used RNA extracted from PBMCs. CDR3 regions were amplified by Arm-PCR using iRepertoire HTBI primers to build TCR beta libraries. TCRdb reprocessed the multiplex PCR reads via MiXCR and lists one record per CDR3 protein. The sample has about 360,000 distinct CDR3 sequences; 15% to 20% are singletons. This same sample was also taken into another study, of T cells in Graves' hyperthyroidism and ophthalmopathy.

This specimen consisted of peripheral blood mononuclear cells (PBMCs), obtained at new diagnosis, from a patient treated with antithyroid drugs. Source of these receptors: a woman aged 18-29 years with Graves disease.

This clonotype came up a few times. The chain carries TRBV6-1 and TRBJ2-7, with 9 bases lining up with TRBD1. Looked up from germline, CDR1 is MNHNS and CDR2 is SASEGT. The CDR3 extends over 14 amino acids. V shed 7 bases and J 3 bases; nucleotides not matched to a gene: 7. As DNA, the CDR3 is TGTGCCAGCAAACTCGGACAGGGGTACTACGAGCAGTACTTC. As protein: CASKLGQGYYEQYF.

This clonotype was detected ten times or more. This chain joins TRBV3-1 and TRBJ2-7; 8 bases fit TRBD2. V lost 6 bases and J lost 3; bases outside the gene matches: 7. Germline V gives CDR1 LGHDT, CDR2 YNNKEL (reference sequence). This CDR3 contains 14 residues. CDR3 DNA sequence: TGTGCCAGCAGTCCCGGGACTAGGGTCTACGAGCAGTACTTC. Amino acid sequence: CASSPGTRVYEQYF.

In this sample, this clonotype turned up many times. The V gene is TRBV24-1, the J gene TRBJ2-5; D is perhaps TRBD1 or TRBD2 (5 bases each). Germline lookup yields CDR1 KGHDR and CDR2 SFDVKD. CDR3 length equals 14 residues. Trimming pared 9 bases from V and 2 bases from J, leaving 15 bases between. The CDR3 DNA reads TGTGCCACCGGCGATCCGGGGCCTCAAGAGACCCAGTACTTC. Translating it yields CATGDPGPQETQYF.

V is TRBV10-3 and J is TRBJ2-7; D is possibly TRBD1 (5 bases). Germline V lookup: CDR1 ENHRY, CDR2 SYGVKD. The CDR3 has 12 residues. V gave up 3 bases and J gave up 3 bases, with 6 bases separating them. CDR3 loop: CAISDQGYEQYF. In DNA, the CDR3 is TGTGCCATCAGTGATCAGGGCTACGAGCAGTACTTC.

There are many counts of this clonotype. The gene calls are TRBV7-2 and TRBJ1-5; no definite D call. V gave up 6 bases and J gave up 3 bases, with 6 bases separating them. The CDR3 totals 12 residues. Germline CDR1 reads SGHTA; CDR2 reads FQGNSA. The CDR3 reads CASSSPNQPQHF. The DNA for the CDR3 is TGTGCCAGCAGTTCCCCCAATCAGCCCCAGCATTTT. The variable domain in full, with the rest retrieved from reference TRBV7-2 and TRBJ1-5, is GAGVSQSPSNKVTEKGKDVELRCDPISGHTALYWYRQSLGQGLEFLIYFQGNSAPDKSGLPSDRFSAERTGGSVSTLTIQRTQQEDSAVYLCASSSPNQPQHFGDGTRLSIL.

This clonotype was seen many times. The genes are TRBV29-1 and TRBJ1-1; weak D call: TRBD1 (5 bases). The CDR3 runs to 11 residues. V lost 4 bases and J lost 7, with 10 bases in between. Germline loops: CDR1 SQVTM, CDR2 ANQGSEA. The CDR3 DNA is TGCAGCGTTGGAACACAGGTTGAAGCTTTCTTT. This sequence encodes CSVGTQVEAFF.

The chain combines TRBV20-1 with TRBJ2-3, with 11 bases aligning to TRBD2. The J segment lost 2 bases and the V segment lost 5 bases, leaving 3 bases of the junction unmatched. Germline CDR1 reads DFQATT; CDR2 reads SNEGSKA (reference sequence). This CDR3 contains 14 residues. CDR3 DNA: TGCAGTGCTCGTAGCGGGGGGGACACAGATACGCAGTATTTT. Its protein is CSARSGGDTDTQYF.

This clonotype was detected a few times. The rearrangement joins TRBV19 to TRBJ1-3, with D hard to call. Germline assignment: CDR1 LNHDA and CDR2 SQIVND (reference sequence). The CDR3 is made up of 13 amino acids. V was shortened by 10 bases and J by 4 bases, with 14 bases between the two germline ends. CDR3 sequence (DNA): TGTGCCACCTCCGAATATCCCGGAAACACCATATATTTT. Its translation is CATSEYPGNTIYF.

This chain links TRBV19 with TRBJ1-5, with 8 bases aligning to TRBD1. CDR1 is LNHDA and CDR2 is SQIVND in the germline V gene (reference sequence). V dropped 7 bases and J dropped 3; count of bases not matched to a gene: 8. The CDR3 length is 15 residues. CDR3 amino acids: CASKLTGGFNQPQHF. The DNA of the CDR3 is TGTGCCAGTAAACTCACAGGGGGTTTCAATCAGCCCCAGCATTTT.

CDR3 DNA: TGTGCCAGCAGCGCCGGCCCGGCGCGACGTAATCAGCCCCAGCATTTT. This sequence encodes CASSAGPARRNQPQHF. The rearrangement joins TRBV9 to TRBJ1-5; D is ambiguous. Germline CDR1 SGDLS, CDR2 YYNGEE. This CDR3 comprises 16 residues. V shed 3 bases and J shed 4 bases, with 17 bases lying between them.